This T cell receptor beta chain comes out of a study of regulatory T cells in long-lasting Graves disease. This clonotype has only a few counts. Its specificity is not known. Trimming removed 3 bases at V and 3 bases at J, with 11 bases between. CDR3 length: 13 residues. CDR1 and CDR2 from the germline V gene are DFQATT and SNEGSKA (reference sequence). The time point denotes: persistent/refractory GD, antithyroid drugs over 5 years with positive TRAb. Extracted RNA from PBMCs served as the source of the TCR library. Construction of TCR beta libraries relied on iRepertoire HTBI primers and on Arm-PCR targeting CDR3 regions. TCRdb used MiXCR to reprocess the multiplex PCR reads, holding one entry per CDR3 protein. This sample has a few hundred thousand distinct CDR3 sequences, with approximately 25% found just once. Broader study findings: Sharing of public clonotypes was greater in persistent patients (about 2,700) than in new patients (more than 900). Patients with persistent Graves' had lower TCR diversity than newly diagnosed patients.

The clonotype was recovered from a woman in her thirties or forties with Graves disease. The chain links TRBV20-1 to TRBJ1-2; D is undetermined. The sample consisted of peripheral blood mononuclear cells (PBMCs), taken when the disease was refractory, from a patient treated with antithyroid drugs. The CDR3 is CSASKSVDYGYTF. For the CDR3, the DNA is TGCAGTGCTAGCAAGAGCGTAGACTATGGCTACACCTTC.